This T cell receptor (beta chain) was captured by sequencing in a study of blood T cell repertoires in COVID-19. Under the authors' procedure: How many nucleated cells were present was estimated from reference gene primer amplification. The assay was immunoSEQ multiplex PCR, and TCRdb's table has in-frame clones only and misses some. V and J calls and clone size are as listed in that table; D and trimming were resolved from the DNA. This table has around 86,000 clones, more than 80% appearing once. Germline-derived CDR1 and CDR2 are LNHDA and SQIVND (reference sequence). This CDR3 is 15 amino acids long. The germline V and J ends were trimmed by 4 bases and 2 bases, with 11 bases remaining between them. In regard to this clone: This same CDR3 is encoded by further DNA sequences in the sample.

This TCR came from an elderly woman with acute or convalescent COVID-19. V usage is TRBV19 and J usage is TRBJ2-2; maybe TRBD1 (5 bases). What was sequenced was peripheral blood. The CDR3 sequence is CASSNGAANTGELFF. The CDR3, as DNA: TGTGCCAGTAGTAATGGGGCAGCAAACACCGGGGAGCTGTTTTTT.